One and the same sample provided the 26 T cell receptor beta chains below, sequenced in a study of T cells in Graves' hyperthyroidism and ophthalmopathy. The investigators amplified TCR beta CDR3 regions from RNA transcripts. First-round RT-PCR with HTBI primers amplified the TCR CDR3 region. Via MiXCR, TCRdb re-called the multiplex PCR reads, giving one row per CDR3 protein. The sample yields 750,000 to 950,000 distinct CDR3 sequences, 35% to 45% seen once. The sequenced material came from blood. The origin of the receptors is a man between 18 and 35 years old with Graves' hyperthyroidism.

This clonotype was counted once. V usage is TRBV29-1 and J usage is TRBJ2-7, with 13 positions matching TRBD2. The CDR3 runs to 14 residues. Losses at the gene ends were 7 bases for V and 3 bases for J; bases not matched to a gene: 6. Germline V lookup: CDR1 SQVTM, CDR2 ANQGSEA. The CDR3 DNA is TGCAGCGGGAACGGACTAGCGGGGGTCTACGAGCAGTACTTC. This sequence encodes CSGNGLAGVYEQYF.

The chain joins TRBV24-1 to TRBJ2-5, with TRBD2 matching 7 bases. J gave up 4 bases and V 9 bases, and 19 bases lay outside the gene matches. The CDR3 extends over 17 amino acids. Per the germline V gene, CDR1 is KGHDR and CDR2 is SFDVKD. This CDR3 is CATLRLVERGRGETQYF. CDR3 in DNA: TGTGCCACCCTGCGCTTGGTGGAGCGGGGCCGCGGAGAGACCCAGTACTTC.

The chain is built from TRBV7-2 and TRBJ2-2; D may correspond to TRBD1 or TRBD2 (6 bases each). V gave up 1 base and J gave up 3 bases, with 12 bases separating them. Germline-derived CDR1 and CDR2 are SGHTA and FQGNSA. CDR3 length: 16 amino acids. This CDR3 reads CASSLDGGRYTGELFF. CDR3 sequence (DNA): TGTGCCAGCAGCTTAGATGGGGGGCGGTACACCGGGGAGCTGTTTTTT.

The V gene is TRBV7-9, the J gene TRBJ2-5; possibly TRBD2 for D (7 bases). CDR1 is SEHNR and CDR2 is FQNEAQ in the germline V gene (reference sequence). V gave up 4 bases and J gave up 3 bases, with 18 bases separating them. This CDR3 comprises 16 residues. The CDR3 sequence is CASSSKGGGREETQYF. For the CDR3, the DNA is TGTGCCAGCAGCTCGAAGGGGGGGGGAAGAGAAGAGACCCAGTACTTC. Filled out from reference TRBV7-9 and TRBJ2-5, the complete variable domain reads DTGVSQNPRHKITKRGQNVTFRCDPISEHNRLYWYRQTLGQGPEFLTYFQNEAQLEKSRLLSDRFSAERPKGSFSTLEIQRTEQGDSAMYLCASSSKGGGREETQYFGPGTRLLVL.

Concerning this clonotype itself: Being one base from a much bigger clone, this may be a read error. The V call is TRBV29-1, the J call TRBJ2-5, with D possibly matching TRBD2 (7 bases). Germline CDR1 is SQVTM and CDR2 is ANQGSEA. The V gene lost 4 bases and the J gene lost 5 bases, with 17 bases spanning the gap. This CDR3 comprises 14 residues. The CDR3 loop reads CSVGDRGAGETQYF. CDR3 DNA: TGCAGCGTTGGAGATCGGGGGGCGGGCGAGACCCAGTACTTC.

The CDR3 bases are TGTGCCATCAGTGGGGAAGCTTTCTTT. Its protein product is CAISGEAFF. The chain recombines TRBV10-3 with TRBJ1-1; D not resolved. This CDR3 comprises 9 residues. Trimming took off 4 bases at V and 8 bases at J, with 2 bases between the two ends. Per the germline V gene, CDR1 is ENHRY and CDR2 is SYGVKD.

The sample holds a few counts of this clonotype. The rearrangement uses TRBV20-1 and TRBJ1-3; D is unresolved. This CDR3 is 14 amino acids long. Looked up from germline, CDR1 is DFQATT and CDR2 is SNEGSKA (reference sequence). V shed 1 base and J shed 0 bases, with 7 bases lying between them. CDR3 in DNA: TGCAGTGCTAGAGGGGGTCCCTCTGGAAACACCATATATTTT. Protein: CSARGGPSGNTIYF.

The chain combines TRBV7-3 with TRBJ2-5; possible D gene TRBD1, 6 bases. The V end was cut by 3 bases, the J end by 5 bases, with 22 bases between. Germline CDR1 reads SGHTA; CDR2 reads FQGTGA. This CDR3 is 17 amino acids long. The CDR3 region has the DNA TGTGCCAGCAGCTTCGGGACATCCCCCGGGCCACAGGAGACCCAGTACTTC. It specifies CASSFGTSPGPQETQYF.

A few counts support this clonotype. The chain recombines TRBV7-2 with TRBJ2-5; TRBD1 aligns across 8 bases. The V and J ends lost 4 bases and 3 bases, in that order; junction bases with no gene match: 7. The CDR3 spans 15 residues. Germline lookup yields CDR1 SGHTA and CDR2 FQGNSA. This chain's CDR3 is CASSSSSTGEETQYF. CDR3 sequence (DNA): TGTGCCAGCAGCTCATCGTCGACAGGGGAAGAGACCCAGTACTTC. Based on the CDR3 plus reference TRBV7-2 and TRBJ2-5, the full variable domain is GAGVSQSPSNKVTEKGKDVELRCDPISGHTALYWYRQSLGQGLEFLIYFQGNSAPDKSGLPSDRFSAERTGGSVSTLTIQRTQQEDSAVYLCASSSSSTGEETQYFGPGTRLLVL.

Concerning this clonotype itself: This clone may be a read error of a much larger clone one base away. The chain combines TRBV15 with TRBJ1-4; no clear D. The V end was cut by 2 bases, the J end by 6 bases, with 13 bases between. The CDR3 extends over 15 amino acids. Germline loops: CDR1 LNHNV, CDR2 YYDKDF (reference sequence). The CDR3 DNA reads TGTGCCACCAGCAGACCCCATAGGGAGGATGAAAAACTGTTTTTT. Its protein is CATSRPHREDEKLFF.

The rearrangement links TRBV7-8 to TRBJ2-7; 7 nucleotides agree with TRBD1. Trimming took 6 bases from V and 5 from J; bases not matched to a gene: 13. The CDR3 consists of 15 residues. From germline, CDR1 is SGHVS and CDR2 FQNEAQ. This CDR3 reads CASSPDRVRMHEQYF. CDR3 sequence (DNA): TGTGCCAGCAGTCCCGACAGGGTTCGAATGCACGAGCAGTACTTC.

This clonotype appeared a few times. The chain has TRBV2 and TRBJ1-2, with no clear D. The V and J ends lost 5 bases and 7 bases respectively, with 14 bases between them. Germline CDR1 reads SNHLY; CDR2 reads FYNNEI. This CDR3 has 13 amino acids. The CDR3 DNA follows: TGTGCCAGCAGTTACGGGAGTAAGTCTGGCTACACCTTC. Residues: CASSYGSKSGYTF.

The chain couples TRBV19 to TRBJ1-2; D is ambiguous. V shed 5 bases and J shed 8 bases, with 15 bases lying between them. The germline gives CDR1 LNHDA, CDR2 SQIVND (reference sequence). The CDR3 length is 13 residues. The CDR3 sequence: CASSPPGGGGYTF. CDR3 DNA sequence: TGTGCCAGTAGTCCCCCGGGCGGAGGAGGCTACACCTTC. The variable domain in full, with the rest retrieved from reference TRBV19 and TRBJ1-2, is DGGITQSPKYLFRKEGQNVTLSCEQNLNHDAMYWYRQDPGQGLRLIYYSQIVNDFQKGDIAEGYSVSREKKESFPLTVTSAQKNPTAFYLCASSPPGGGGYTFGSGTRLTVV.

This chain connects TRBV7-9 to TRBJ2-2, with 9 bases fitting TRBD2. The junction had 7 bases not matched to a gene; V was cut back by 5 bases and J by 3 bases. Germline CDR1 and CDR2: SEHNR and FQNEAQ (reference sequence). The length of the CDR3 is 16 residues. The CDR3 spells CASSLSGGADTGELFF. DNA for the CDR3: TGTGCCAGCAGCCTTAGCGGGGGAGCTGACACCGGGGAGCTGTTTTTT.

This clonotype was recorded at least ten times. The CDR3 spells CSVGGRETQYF. For the CDR3, the DNA is TGCAGCGTTGGGGGTCGTGAGACCCAGTACTTC. The rearrangement uses TRBV29-1 and TRBJ2-5; unclear D gene. This CDR3 spans 11 amino acids. The germline CDR1 and CDR2 sequences are SQVTM and ANQGSEA. V was shortened by 4 bases and J by 5 bases, with 8 bases between the two germline ends.

This clonotype was picked up many times. The V gene is TRBV6-1, the J gene TRBJ1-2; a weak D match, TRBD1 (5 bases). Germline assignment: CDR1 MNHNS and CDR2 SASEGT. Trimming removed 4 bases at V and 2 bases at J, with 8 bases between. The length of the CDR3 is 13 residues. The CDR3 DNA follows: TGTGCCAGCAGTGTCCGGGACAACTATGGCTACACCTTC. It encodes CASSVRDNYGYTF.

This chain links TRBV6-1 with TRBJ2-7, with D hard to call. Trimming pared 5 bases from V and 1 base from J, leaving 12 bases between. CDR1 is MNHNS, CDR2 SASEGT, per germline. The CDR3 totals 14 residues. CDR3 sequence reads: CASSPRITSYEQYF. The DNA of the CDR3 is TGTGCCAGCAGTCCCAGGATTACGTCCTACGAGCAGTACTTC.

This clonotype was detected only a few times. This chain uses TRBV19 with TRBJ2-2; D remains unclear. V shed 6 bases and J shed 2 bases, with 10 bases lying between them. From germline, CDR1 is LNHDA and CDR2 SQIVND (reference sequence). The CDR3 runs 14 residues. The CDR3 DNA sequence: TGTGCCAGTAGATCTGGACCCAACACCGGGGAGCTGTTTTTT. Translating gives CASRSGPNTGELFF. The full variable domain, with the rest looked up from reference TRBV19 and TRBJ2-2, is DGGITQSPKYLFRKEGQNVTLSCEQNLNHDAMYWYRQDPGQGLRLIYYSQIVNDFQKGDIAEGYSVSREKKESFPLTVTSAQKNPTAFYLCASRSGPNTGELFFGEGSRLTVL.

The chain combines TRBV20-1 with TRBJ2-7, with a possible D match to TRBD1 (6 bases). CDR3 length: 18 amino acids. The germline V and J ends were trimmed by 0 bases and 0 bases, with 21 bases remaining between them. From germline, CDR1 is DFQATT and CDR2 SNEGSKA (reference sequence). The chain's CDR3 is CSARDLFVEQGASYEQYF. CDR3 coding DNA: TGCAGTGCTAGAGATCTTTTTGTAGAACAGGGTGCCTCCTACGAGCAGTACTTC.

There are many counts of this clonotype. CDR3 amino acids: CATFGGTSETQYF. The CDR3 nucleotides are TGTGCCACCTTCGGGGGGACGTCGGAGACCCAGTACTTC. V gene TRBV15 combines with J gene TRBJ2-5, with TRBD2 matching over 7 bases. With 8 bases clipped from V and 5 bases from J, the junction kept 8 bases outside the gene matches. The length of the CDR3 is 13 residues. Germline V gene sequence: CDR1 LNHNV, CDR2 YYDKDF (reference sequence).

At least ten counts were recorded for this clonotype. V and J are TRBV20-1 and TRBJ1-4; D might be TRBD1 (5 bases). Germline-derived CDR1 and CDR2 are DFQATT and SNEGSKA (reference sequence). V lost 3 bases, J lost 14 bases, and 16 bases lay in between. This CDR3 has 12 residues. The CDR3 DNA reads TGCAGTGCTAGCTTAACTTTCGGGGGGCTGTTTTTT. Residues: CSASLTFGGLFF.

The J gene is TRBJ1-1, the V gene TRBV15; possible D gene TRBD1, 5 bases. Trimming took 3 bases from V and 0 from J, leaving 14 bases between them. From germline, CDR1 is LNHNV and CDR2 YYDKDF (reference sequence). This CDR3 spans 16 amino acids. The CDR3 DNA reads TGTGCCACCAGCAGGGGACGGGGCCCAATGAACACTGAAGCTTTCTTT. It specifies CATSRGRGPMNTEAFF.

There are many counts of this clonotype. The chain carries TRBV29-1 and TRBJ1-3, with a possible D match to TRBD1 (6 bases). The ends were cut back, 5 bases at V and 0 bases at J, with 11 bases in the middle. The germline V gene encodes CDR1 SQVTM and CDR2 ANQGSEA. The CDR3 has 14 amino acids. CDR3 sequence reads: CSVRQAVSGNTIYF. CDR3 in DNA: TGCAGCGTTCGACAGGCCGTCTCTGGAAACACCATATATTTT.

This clonotype was seen a single time. A much larger clone differs by one base, so this may be a read error. The chain joins TRBV2 to TRBJ2-6; TRBD2 agrees at 7 bases. The CDR3 runs 17 residues. V gave up 4 bases and J gave up 0 bases; unmatched junction bases: 6. From germline, CDR1 is SNHLY and CDR2 FYNNEI. The CDR3 region is CASSVGGGYSGANVLTF. In nucleotides, the CDR3 is TGTGCCAGCAGTGTGGGCGGGGGTTACTCTGGGGCCAACGTCCTGACTTTC.

Details on this clonotype: The junction departs from the called germline gene at one end, perhaps through a read error. As DNA, the CDR3 is TGTGCCAGCAGCTTTTCACCTCGTGGACAGCTATTCTTC. Protein: CASSFSPRGQLFF. The chain links TRBV6-5 to TRBJ1-2; TRBD1 is a possible D gene (6 bases). There are 13 residues in the CDR3. The germline V gene encodes CDR1 MNHEY and CDR2 SVGAGI.

J is TRBJ1-3 and V is TRBV27; D gene unclear. The V end lost 10 bases, the J end lost 8 bases, and 12 bases lay between the germline ends. The CDR3 runs to 11 residues. The germline CDR1 and CDR2 sequences are MNHEY and SMNVEV (reference sequence). The CDR3 region has the DNA TGTGCCACCCTATCAGCAGACACCATATATTTT. Protein product: CATLSADTIYF.